This T cell receptor beta chain was recovered during a study of CD8 T cells in Susac syndrome (dated by TCRdb to between 2017 and 2020). For the wider study: Whether CD8+ T cell activation and differentiation in Susac syndrome was antigen driven was tested using repertoire sequencing. Broad study findings and their caveats: The TCR sequencing and HLA analysis was acknowledged to have included a relatively small number of individuals.

RNA was extracted using the RNeasy kit, and about 0.45 to 1 ug of the RNA was reverse transcribed with random hexamers. The immunoSEQ multiplex PCR assay, which covers 54 Vbeta and 13 Jbeta segments, was used to amplify TCR beta CDR3 regions. PCR amplification bias was corrected by using a synthetic template baseline for primer optimization and computational correction. In the paper's pipeline: Reads were assigned to V, D and J genes according to IMGT and analyzed in immunoSEQ Analyzer, with only productive sequences retained. Clonality was calculated as one minus the Shannon entropy normalized by log2 of the number of productive unique sequences. Public and private clones were assessed among the 100 most prevalent clones of each patient and control. Clones were defined as Susac-specific if absent from the healthy and MS cohorts, from more than 900 published viral clones and from other ImmuneACCESS disease sequences. The raw public data were reprocessed by TCRdb itself: fastp quality trimming at Q25, MiXCR clonotype calling, in-frame beta chains only. Each entry is one CDR3 protein sequence, shown with its most common DNA and genes. These V and J calls originate from TCRdb's pipeline instead of the authors' own analysis. Present in this sample are over 95,000 distinct CDR3 sequences, over 90% of which were seen just once. 0.13% to 0.15% of the sample is taken by the ten largest.

Peripheral blood CD8+ and CD4+ T cells from healthy donors, Susac syndrome patients and multiple sclerosis patients were profiled by high-throughput TCR beta sequencing. Healthy donors were included as age- and sex-matched controls. Bulk CD8+ and CD4+ T cells were purified magnetically by negative isolation, whereas CD8+ TEMRA cells were enriched by FACS. Blood was drawn into EDTA tubes, processed within 24 hours, and PBMCs were isolated by density gradient centrifugation. PBMCs destined for TCR sequencing were cryopreserved in liquid nitrogen and later thawed in a 37 °C water bath. Purity of sorted or isolated CD4+, CD8+ and CD8+ TEMRA cells was at least 90%. This clonotype was recorded once. The specificity of this receptor is unknown. No per-base quality is available; no much larger clone lies one base away. A solitary read yields weak support. V trim: 0 bases; J trim: 5 bases; unmatched bases: 9. CDR1 and CDR2 are drawn from the germline V gene: SQVTM, ANQGSEA. The CDR3 covers 16 residues, taking in both the cysteine and the phenylalanine. The read is trimmed to its CDR3 DNA, 48 bases read in frame from base 1.

Sequenced sample: CD4+ T cells from PBMCs. The chain couples TRBV29-1 to TRBJ2-1, and 8 junction bases match TRBD2. The TCR was taken from a human donor in good health. The CDR3 region: CSVEESRAGEDNEQFF. The DNA sequence is given as TGCAGCGTTGAAGAGAGCCGAGCGGGAGAGGACAATGAGCAGTTCTTC.